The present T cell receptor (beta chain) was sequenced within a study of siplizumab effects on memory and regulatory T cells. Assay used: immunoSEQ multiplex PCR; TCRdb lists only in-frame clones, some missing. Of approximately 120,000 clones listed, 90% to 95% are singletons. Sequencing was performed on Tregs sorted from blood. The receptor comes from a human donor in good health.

For the CDR3, the DNA is TGCGCCAGCAGCAGGAGGGCACAGGGGGCCGATGAGCAGTTCTTC. Its protein product is CASSRRAQGADEQFF. The rearrangement uses TRBV5-1 and TRBJ2-1, with TRBD1 matching over 9 bases. This CDR3 spans 15 amino acids. The V gene's germline CDR1 is SGHRS and CDR2 YFSETQ. The V gene end was trimmed by 4 bases and the J gene end by 8 bases; junction bases not matched to a gene: 10.